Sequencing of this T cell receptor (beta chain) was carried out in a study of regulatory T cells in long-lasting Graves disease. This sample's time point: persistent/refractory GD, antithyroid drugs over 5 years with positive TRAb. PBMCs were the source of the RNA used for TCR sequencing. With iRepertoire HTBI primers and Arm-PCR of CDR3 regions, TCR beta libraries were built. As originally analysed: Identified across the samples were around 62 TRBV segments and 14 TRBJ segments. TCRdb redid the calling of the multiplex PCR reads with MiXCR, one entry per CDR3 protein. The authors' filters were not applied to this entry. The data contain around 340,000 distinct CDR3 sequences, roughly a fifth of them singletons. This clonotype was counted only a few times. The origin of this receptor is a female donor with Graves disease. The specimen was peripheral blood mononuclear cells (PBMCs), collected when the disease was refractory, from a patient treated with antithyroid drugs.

CDR3 bases: TGTGCCATCAGTGAGTCTGGGCTGGGGACTGAAGCTTTCTTT. Translated: CAISESGLGTEAFF. The rearrangement links TRBV10-3 to TRBJ1-1; D remains unclear. Germline values: CDR1 ENHRY, CDR2 SYGVKD. The CDR3 runs 14 residues. V was cut by 0 bases and J by 5 bases, with 10 bases left in between.